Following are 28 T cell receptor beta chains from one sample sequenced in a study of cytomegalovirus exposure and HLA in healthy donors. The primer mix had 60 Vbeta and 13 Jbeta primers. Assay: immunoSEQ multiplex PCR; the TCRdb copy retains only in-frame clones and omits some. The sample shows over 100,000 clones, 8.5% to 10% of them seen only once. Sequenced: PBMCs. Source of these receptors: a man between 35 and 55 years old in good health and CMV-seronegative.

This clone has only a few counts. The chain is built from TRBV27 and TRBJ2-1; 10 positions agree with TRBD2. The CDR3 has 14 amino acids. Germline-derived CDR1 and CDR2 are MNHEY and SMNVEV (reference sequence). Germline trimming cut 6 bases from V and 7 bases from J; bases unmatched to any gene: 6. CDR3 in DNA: TGTGCCAGCAGGCAAGCGGGGGGGCCTAATGAGCAGTTCTTC. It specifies CASRQAGGPNEQFF.

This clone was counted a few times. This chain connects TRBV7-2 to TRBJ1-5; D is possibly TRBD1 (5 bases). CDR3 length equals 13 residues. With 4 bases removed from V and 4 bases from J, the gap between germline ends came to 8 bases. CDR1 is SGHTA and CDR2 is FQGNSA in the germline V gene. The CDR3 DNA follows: TGTGCCAGCAGCTGGGGGGGAAATCAGCCCCAGCATTTT. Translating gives CASSWGGNQPQHF. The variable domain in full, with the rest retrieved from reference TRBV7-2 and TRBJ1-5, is GAGVSQSPSNKVTEKGKDVELRCDPISGHTALYWYRQSLGQGLEFLIYFQGNSAPDKSGLPSDRFSAERTGGSVSTLTIQRTQQEDSAVYLCASSWGGNQPQHFGDGTRLSIL.

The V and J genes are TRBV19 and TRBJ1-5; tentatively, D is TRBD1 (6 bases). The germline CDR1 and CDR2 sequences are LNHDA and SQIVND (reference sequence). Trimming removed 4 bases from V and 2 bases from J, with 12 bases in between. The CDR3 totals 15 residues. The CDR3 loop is CASSKGDGGNQPQHF. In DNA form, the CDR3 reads TGTGCCAGTAGTAAGGGGGATGGGGGCAATCAGCCCCAGCATTTT.

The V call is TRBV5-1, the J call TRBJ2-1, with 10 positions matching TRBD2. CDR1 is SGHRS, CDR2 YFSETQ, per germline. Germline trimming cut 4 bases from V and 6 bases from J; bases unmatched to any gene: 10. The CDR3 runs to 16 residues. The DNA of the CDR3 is TGCGCCAGCAGCCTCTTAAGCGGGGGGGCCGGCAATGAGCAGTTCTTC. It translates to CASSLLSGGAGNEQFF.

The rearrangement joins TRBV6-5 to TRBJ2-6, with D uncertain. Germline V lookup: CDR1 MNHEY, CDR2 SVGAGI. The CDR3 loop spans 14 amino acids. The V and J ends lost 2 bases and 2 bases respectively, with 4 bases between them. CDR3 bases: TGTGCCAGCAGTTACAGCACTGGGGCCAACGTCCTGACTTTC. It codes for CASSYSTGANVLTF.

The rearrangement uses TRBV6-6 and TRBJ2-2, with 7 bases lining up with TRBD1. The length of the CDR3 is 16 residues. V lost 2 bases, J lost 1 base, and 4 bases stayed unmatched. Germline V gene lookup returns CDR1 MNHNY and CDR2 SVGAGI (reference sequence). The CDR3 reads CASSYAGTENTGELFF. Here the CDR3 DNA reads TGTGCCAGCAGTTACGCCGGGACAGAGAACACCGGGGAGCTGTTTTTT.

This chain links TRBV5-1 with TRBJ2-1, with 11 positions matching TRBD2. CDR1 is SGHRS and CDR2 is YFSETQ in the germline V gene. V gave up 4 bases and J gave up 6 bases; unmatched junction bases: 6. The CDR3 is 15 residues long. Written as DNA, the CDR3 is TGCGCCAGCAGCCATCCTAGCGGGGGGCTCAATGAGCAGTTCTTC. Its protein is CASSHPSGGLNEQFF.

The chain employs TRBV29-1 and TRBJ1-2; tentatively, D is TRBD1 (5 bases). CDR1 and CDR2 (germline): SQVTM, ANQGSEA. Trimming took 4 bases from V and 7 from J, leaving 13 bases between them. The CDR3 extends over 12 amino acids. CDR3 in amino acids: CSVVKGVGGYTF. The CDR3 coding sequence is TGCAGCGTTGTTAAAGGGGTAGGTGGCTACACCTTC.

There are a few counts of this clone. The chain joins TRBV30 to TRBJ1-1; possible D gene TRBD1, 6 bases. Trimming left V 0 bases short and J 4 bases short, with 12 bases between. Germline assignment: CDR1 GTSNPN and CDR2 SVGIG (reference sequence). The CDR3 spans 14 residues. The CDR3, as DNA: TGTGCCTGGAGTGTAACAGGGTCGGGCACTGAAGCTTTCTTT. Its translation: CAWSVTGSGTEAFF. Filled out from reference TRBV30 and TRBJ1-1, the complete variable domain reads SQTIHQWPATLVQPVGSPLSLECTVEGTSNPNLYWYRQAAGRGLQLLFYSVGIGQISSEVPQNLSASRPQDRQFILSSKKLLLSDSGFYLCAWSVTGSGTEAFFGQGTRLTVV.

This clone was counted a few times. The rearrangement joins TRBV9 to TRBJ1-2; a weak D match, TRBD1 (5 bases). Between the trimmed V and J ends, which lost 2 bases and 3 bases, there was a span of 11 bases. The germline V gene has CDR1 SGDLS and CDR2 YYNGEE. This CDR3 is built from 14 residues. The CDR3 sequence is CASSVTGLHYGYTF. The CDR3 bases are TGTGCCAGCAGCGTTACAGGACTACACTATGGCTACACCTTC.

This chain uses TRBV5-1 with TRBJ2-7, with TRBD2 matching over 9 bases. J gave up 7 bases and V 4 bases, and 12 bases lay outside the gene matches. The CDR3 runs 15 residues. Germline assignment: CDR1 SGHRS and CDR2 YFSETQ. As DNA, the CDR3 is TGCGCCAGCAGCGACGGGACTAGCCACCTCTGGGAGCAGTACTTC. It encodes CASSDGTSHLWEQYF. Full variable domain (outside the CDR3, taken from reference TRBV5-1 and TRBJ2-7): KAGVTQTPRYLIKTRGQQVTLSCSPISGHRSVSWYQQTPGQGLQFLFEYFSETQRNKGNFPGRFSGRQFSNSRSEMNVSTLELGDSALYLCASSDGTSHLWEQYFGPGTRLTVT.

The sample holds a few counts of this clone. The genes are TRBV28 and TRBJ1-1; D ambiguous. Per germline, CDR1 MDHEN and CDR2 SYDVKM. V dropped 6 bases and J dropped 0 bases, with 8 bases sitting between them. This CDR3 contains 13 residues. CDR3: CASRRVMNTEAFF. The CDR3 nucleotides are TGTGCCAGCAGACGGGTCATGAACACTGAAGCTTTCTTT.

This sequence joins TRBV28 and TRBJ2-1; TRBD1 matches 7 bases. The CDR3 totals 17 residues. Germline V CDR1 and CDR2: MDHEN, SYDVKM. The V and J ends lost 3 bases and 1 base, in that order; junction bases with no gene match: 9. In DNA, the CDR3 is TGTGCCAGCAGTTTTGGCTGGGACAGCTTATCCTACAATGAGCAGTTCTTC. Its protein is CASSFGWDSLSYNEQFF.

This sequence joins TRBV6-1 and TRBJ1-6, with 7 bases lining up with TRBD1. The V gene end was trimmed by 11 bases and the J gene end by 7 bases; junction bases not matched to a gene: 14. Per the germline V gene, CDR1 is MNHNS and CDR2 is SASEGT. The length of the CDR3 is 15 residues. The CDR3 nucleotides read TGTGCCTCAACGAAGGAGGGACAGATAAATTCACCCCTCCACTTT. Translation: CASTKEGQINSPLHF.

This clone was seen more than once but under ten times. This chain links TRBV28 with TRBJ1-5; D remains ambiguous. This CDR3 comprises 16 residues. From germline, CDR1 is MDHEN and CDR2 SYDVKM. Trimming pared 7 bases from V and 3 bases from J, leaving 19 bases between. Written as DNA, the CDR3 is TGTGCCAGCATCCCGCTCGCGGCCCGCAACAATCAGCCCCAGCATTTT. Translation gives CASIPLAARNNQPQHF.

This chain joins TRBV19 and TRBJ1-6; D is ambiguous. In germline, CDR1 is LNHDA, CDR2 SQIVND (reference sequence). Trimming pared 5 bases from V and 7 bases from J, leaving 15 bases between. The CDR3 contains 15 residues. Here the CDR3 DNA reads TGTGCCAGTAGTGCGGGCAGGCTGGAAAATTCACCCCTCCACTTT. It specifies CASSAGRLENSPLHF.

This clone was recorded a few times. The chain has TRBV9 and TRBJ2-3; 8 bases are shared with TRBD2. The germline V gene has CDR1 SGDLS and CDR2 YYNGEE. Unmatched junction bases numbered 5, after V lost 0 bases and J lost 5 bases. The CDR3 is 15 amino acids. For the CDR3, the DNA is TGTGCCAGCAGCGTAGGCCAGCGGGGGCTAGATACGCAGTATTTT. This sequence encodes CASSVGQRGLDTQYF.

The CDR3 DNA follows: TGTGCCAGCAGGTACTCAGGGCCCTACGACACCATATATTTT. Its protein is CASRYSGPYDTIYF. The rearrangement links TRBV2 to TRBJ1-3; D may be TRBD1 (5 bases). Germline lookup yields CDR1 SNHLY and CDR2 FYNNEI. The CDR3 covers 14 residues. Trimming left V 6 bases short and J 8 bases short, with 17 bases between.

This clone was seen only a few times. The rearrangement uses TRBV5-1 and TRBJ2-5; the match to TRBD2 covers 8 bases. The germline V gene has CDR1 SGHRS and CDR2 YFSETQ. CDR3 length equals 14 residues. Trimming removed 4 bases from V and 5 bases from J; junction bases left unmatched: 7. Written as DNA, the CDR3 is TGCGCCAGCAGCCCTCGGACTAGCCGGGAGACCCAGTACTTC. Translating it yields CASSPRTSRETQYF.

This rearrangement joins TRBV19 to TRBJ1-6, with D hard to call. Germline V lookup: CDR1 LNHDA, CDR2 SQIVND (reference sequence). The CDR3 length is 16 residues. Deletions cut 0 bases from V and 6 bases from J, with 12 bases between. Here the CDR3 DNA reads TGTGCCAGTAGTATAGATAGCCGCCAGTCTAATTCACCCCTCCACTTT. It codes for CASSIDSRQSNSPLHF. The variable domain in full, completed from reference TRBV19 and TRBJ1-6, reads DGGITQSPKYLFRKEGQNVTLSCEQNLNHDAMYWYRQDPGQGLRLIYYSQIVNDFQKGDIAEGYSVSREKKESFPLTVTSAQKNPTAFYLCASSIDSRQSNSPLHFGNGTRLTVT.

As DNA, the CDR3 is TGTGCCAGCCTCAGGGGTTATGGGGAAAAACTGTTTTTT. This codes for CASLRGYGEKLFF. The rearrangement joins TRBV7-9 to TRBJ1-4, with D perhaps matching TRBD1 (6 bases). CDR3 length: 13 residues. The germline V gene encodes CDR1 SEHNR and CDR2 FQNEAQ (reference sequence). Between the trimmed V and J ends, which lost 8 bases and 8 bases, there was a span of 15 bases.

CDR3 in amino acids: CASSLSRTGNEAFF. The CDR3 DNA reads TGTGCCAGCAGTTTATCGAGGACAGGGAATGAAGCTTTCTTT. This chain links TRBV27 with TRBJ1-1; 8 bases agree with TRBD1. The CDR3 sequence is 14 residues long. V dropped 0 bases and J dropped 7; count of bases not matched to a gene: 4. In germline, CDR1 is MNHEY, CDR2 SMNVEV (reference sequence).

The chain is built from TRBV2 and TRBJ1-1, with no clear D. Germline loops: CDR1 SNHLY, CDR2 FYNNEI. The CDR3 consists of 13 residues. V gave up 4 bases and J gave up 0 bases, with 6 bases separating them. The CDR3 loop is CASSGLMNTEAFF. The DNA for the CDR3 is TGTGCCAGCAGTGGACTGATGAACACTGAAGCTTTCTTT.

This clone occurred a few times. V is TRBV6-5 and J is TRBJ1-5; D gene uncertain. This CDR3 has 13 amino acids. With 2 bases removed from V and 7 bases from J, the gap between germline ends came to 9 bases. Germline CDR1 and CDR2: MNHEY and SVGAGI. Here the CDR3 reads CASSYPLYQPQHF. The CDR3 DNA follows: TGTGCCAGCAGTTACCCACTATACCAGCCCCAGCATTTT.

The CDR3 nucleotides are TGCGCCAGCAGCGGTGGAGTAGCGGGGGACTACGAGCAGTACTTC. Protein: CASSGGVAGDYEQYF. The genes are TRBV5-1 and TRBJ2-7, with TRBD2 matching 9 bases. There are 15 residues in the CDR3. V gave up 4 bases and J gave up 3 bases; unmatched junction bases: 8. In germline, CDR1 is SGHRS, CDR2 YFSETQ.

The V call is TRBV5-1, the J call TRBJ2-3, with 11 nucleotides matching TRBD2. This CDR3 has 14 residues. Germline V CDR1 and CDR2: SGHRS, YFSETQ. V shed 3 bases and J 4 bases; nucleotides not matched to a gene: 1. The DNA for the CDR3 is TGCGCCAGCAGCTATAGCGGGGGGGCAGATACGCAGTATTTT. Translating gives CASSYSGGADTQYF.

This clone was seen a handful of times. CDR3 nucleotides: TGTGCCAGCAGTTTATTCGACAGGGGGACCGAGCAGTACTTC. Protein product: CASSLFDRGTEQYF. The gene calls are TRBV28 and TRBJ2-7; 9 bases agree with TRBD1. From germline, CDR1 is MDHEN and CDR2 SYDVKM. V shed 1 base, J shed 6 bases, and the junction held 4 bases outside the gene matches. This CDR3 spans 14 amino acids.

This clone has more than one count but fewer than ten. CDR3 DNA: TGTGCCAGCAGCTTAGACAGGGGGAATCAGCCCCAGCATTTT. Its protein product is CASSLDRGNQPQHF. The chain joins TRBV7-2 to TRBJ1-5, with TRBD1 matching over 8 bases. The CDR3 has 14 residues. Trimming took 1 base from V and 4 from J; bases not matched to a gene: 0. Germline lookup yields CDR1 SGHTA and CDR2 FQGNSA.